What follows are 25 T cell receptor beta chains derived from one specimen sequenced in a study of T-cell reconstitution after alpha-beta-depleted transplantation in children. Unique molecular identifiers were incorporated during preparation of the TCRbeta library. TCRdb re-analysed the PCR reads in MiXCR, keeping a single row per CDR3 protein. The sample shows around 670,000 distinct CDR3 sequences, around 12% of them seen only once. The material sequenced was PBMCs, taken before TCRalphabeta/CD19-depleted stem cell transplant. The receptors come from a girl between 2 and 10 years old with congenital amegakaryocytic thrombocytopenia, due to receive a stem cell transplant.

This clonotype was observed a single time. V is TRBV6-1 and J is TRBJ2-3; 10 bases are a match to TRBD1. CDR3 size: 14 residues. Losses at the gene ends were 6 bases for V and 5 bases for J; bases not matched to a gene: 5. Per the germline V gene, CDR1 is MNHNS and CDR2 is SASEGT. The CDR3, as DNA: TGTGCCAGCAGAAGACAGGGGGCCGAAGATACGCAGTATTTT. It codes for CASRRQGAEDTQYF.

Here the CDR3 DNA reads TGCAGTGCTAGACCGGGACTAGCCAATGAGCAGTTCTTC. It yields the protein CSARPGLANEQFF. The V gene is TRBV20-1, the J gene TRBJ2-1; the match to TRBD2 covers 9 bases. This CDR3 has 13 residues. Germline V gives CDR1 DFQATT, CDR2 SNEGSKA (reference sequence). V lost 2 bases, J lost 6 bases, and 2 bases stayed unmatched.

In its sample, this clonotype was seen a few times. This rearrangement joins TRBV7-6 to TRBJ2-1; no firm D call. The CDR3 has 18 amino acids. The V end was cut by 1 base, the J end by 0 bases, with 16 bases between. Looked up from germline, CDR1 is SGHVS and CDR2 is FNYEAQ. The CDR3 coding sequence is TGTGCCAGCAGCTTAGGGGGAAAGGGTGATTACTCCTACAATGAGCAGTTCTTC. Residues: CASSLGGKGDYSYNEQFF.

The gene calls are TRBV15 and TRBJ1-3; D gene uncertain. Per germline, CDR1 LNHNV and CDR2 YYDKDF (reference sequence). This CDR3 is 12 amino acids long. The ends were cut back, 5 bases at V and 6 bases at J, with 8 bases in the middle. In DNA form, the CDR3 reads TGTGCCACCAGCGAAACTAAAAACACCATATATTTT. Residues: CATSETKNTIYF.

Written as DNA, the CDR3 is TGTGCCAGCAGTATGACTAGCGGGAGTATCTACGAGCAGTACTTC. Protein sequence: CASSMTSGSIYEQYF. The gene calls are TRBV28 and TRBJ2-7; 12 nucleotides line up with TRBD2. V was clipped by 5 bases and J by 3 bases; unmatched bases: 5. Germline V gene lookup returns CDR1 MDHEN and CDR2 SYDVKM. The CDR3 covers 15 residues.

Ten or more counts support this clonotype. The chain couples TRBV5-1 to TRBJ2-7; TRBD2 aligns across 8 bases. The CDR3 sequence is 18 residues long. The V gene's germline CDR1 is SGHRS and CDR2 YFSETQ. J gave up 4 bases and V 3 bases, and 18 bases lay outside the gene matches. As DNA, the CDR3 is TGCGCCAGCAGCTCTGACTCTCGGAATAGCGGGACAAAGTACGAGCAGTACTTC. This translates into CASSSDSRNSGTKYEQYF. Variable domain in full (rest from reference TRBV5-1 and TRBJ2-7): KAGVTQTPRYLIKTRGQQVTLSCSPISGHRSVSWYQQTPGQGLQFLFEYFSETQRNKGNFPGRFSGRQFSNSRSEMNVSTLELGDSALYLCASSSDSRNSGTKYEQYFGPGTRLTVT.

Many counts were recorded for this clonotype. The chain links TRBV5-5 to TRBJ2-2, with TRBD2 identical over 9 bases. The germline gives CDR1 SGHKS, CDR2 YYEKEE (reference sequence). Trimming cost V 4 bases and J 2 bases; bases outside gene matches: 9. The CDR3 covers 17 residues. The CDR3 protein is CASSTTPGLANTGELFF. DNA of the CDR3: TGTGCCAGCAGCACCACTCCGGGACTAGCCAACACCGGGGAGCTGTTTTTT. The whole variable domain, remainder taken from reference TRBV5-5 and TRBJ2-2, is DAGVTQSPTHLIKTRGQQVTLRCSPISGHKSVSWYQQVLGQGPQFIFQYYEKEERGRGNFPDRFSARQFPNYSSELNVNALLLGDSALYLCASSTTPGLANTGELFFGEGSRLTVL.

V and J are TRBV6-2 or TRBV6-3 and TRBJ1-1; the D gene is possibly TRBD1 (5 bases). Trimming removed 10 bases from V and 5 bases from J, with 23 bases in between. CDR1 and CDR2 (germline): MNHEY, SVGEGT. The length of the CDR3 is 15 residues. CDR3 DNA: TGTGCCACCACGCTGGGGACTCCATCAGGTACTGAAGCTTTCTTT. This codes for CATTLGTPSGTEAFF.

In this sample, this clonotype turned up a few times. The chain carries TRBV5-1 and TRBJ2-3, with a weak D call TRBD2 (6 bases). Trimming left V 3 bases short and J 3 bases short, with 14 bases between. This CDR3 spans 15 amino acids. The germline V gene encodes CDR1 SGHRS and CDR2 YFSETQ. The chain's CDR3 is CASSYAQGLTDTQYF. In DNA form, the CDR3 reads TGCGCCAGCAGCTACGCTCAGGGACTGACAGATACGCAGTATTTT.

This clonotype was found many times. The genes are TRBV4-1 and TRBJ2-3; no firm D call. This CDR3 has 14 residues. Germline-derived CDR1 and CDR2 are MGHRA and YSYEKL. Trimming removed 0 bases at V and 0 bases at J, with 4 bases between. In nucleotides, the CDR3 is TGCGCCAGCAGCCAAGAGACTAGCACAGATACGCAGTATTTT. Translation: CASSQETSTDTQYF.

This clonotype was detected ten times or more. The V and J genes are TRBV6-2 or TRBV6-3 and TRBJ2-7, with 11 bases that match TRBD2. This CDR3 is 14 amino acids long. Germline V lookup: CDR1 MNHEY, CDR2 SVGEGT. The trim removed 3 bases at V and 4 bases at J, leaving 2 bases unmatched. For the CDR3, the DNA is TGTGCCAGCAGTTATGGGACTAGCGGTTACGAGCAGTACTTC. Its protein is CASSYGTSGYEQYF.

There are a few counts of this clonotype. The V call is TRBV15, the J call TRBJ2-3, with D perhaps matching TRBD1 (6 bases). The CDR3 sequence is 15 residues long. Per germline, CDR1 LNHNV and CDR2 YYDKDF (reference sequence). V was shortened by 1 base and J by 1 base, with 9 bases between the two germline ends. CDR3 sequence (DNA): TGTGCCACCAGCAGAGCGGGACAAGGCACAGATACGCAGTATTTT. Translation: CATSRAGQGTDTQYF.

This clonotype was observed a few times. The chain joins TRBV7-2 to TRBJ1-5, with D uncertain. Germline V gene sequence: CDR1 SGHTA, CDR2 FQGNSA. The CDR3 covers 15 residues. V lost 3 bases to trimming and J lost 5 bases, with 14 bases between them. The CDR3 spells CASSLGSGRHQPQHF. CDR3 in DNA: TGTGCCAGCAGCTTGGGGTCTGGGAGACATCAGCCCCAGCATTTT.

This clonotype was observed a handful of times. V is TRBV2 and J is TRBJ2-1, with D unclear. Germline V gene sequence: CDR1 SNHLY, CDR2 FYNNEI. With 5 bases removed from V and 2 bases from J, the gap between germline ends came to 10 bases. The CDR3 totals 14 residues. CDR3 DNA sequence: TGTGCCAGCAGTCGACAAGTAACCTACAATGAGCAGTTCTTC. It yields the protein CASSRQVTYNEQFF.

This clonotype has at least ten counts. The chain uses TRBV20-1 and TRBJ1-4; no reliable D call. Deletions cut 7 bases from V and 2 bases from J, with 11 bases between. This CDR3 is 13 amino acids long. Per germline, CDR1 DFQATT and CDR2 SNEGSKA (reference sequence). Here the CDR3 DNA reads TGCAGTGTCAGAGGGTGGACTAATGAAAAACTGTTTTTT. Its protein product is CSVRGWTNEKLFF.

In DNA, the CDR3 is TGTGCCAGCAGCATTTGGACTAGCGGGAGTCTCAATACGCAGTATTTT. It yields the protein CASSIWTSGSLNTQYF. V gene TRBV7-2 combines with J gene TRBJ2-3; TRBD2 matches at 13 bases. Germline V CDR1 and CDR2: SGHTA, FQGNSA. This CDR3 spans 16 amino acids. The V and J ends lost 5 bases and 7 bases, in that order; junction bases with no gene match: 9.

This clonotype was picked up a small number of times. The rearrangement joins TRBV4-1 to TRBJ1-4, with D possibly matching TRBD1 (6 bases). Germline V gene data show CDR1 as MGHRA and CDR2 as YSYEKL. This CDR3 spans 17 amino acids. V lost 0 bases and J 2 bases, leaving 13 bases between the germline ends. The CDR3 sequence is CASSQEWDTLTNEKLFF. The CDR3 region has the DNA TGCGCCAGCAGCCAAGAATGGGACACGTTGACTAATGAAAAACTGTTTTTT.

The sample holds many counts of this clonotype. The CDR3: CSVSRDREAFF. The DNA of the CDR3 is TGCAGCGTAAGCCGGGACAGGGAAGCTTTCTTT. This rearrangement joins TRBV29-1 to TRBJ1-1, with 8 nucleotides matching TRBD1. CDR1 SQVTM and CDR2 ANQGSEA come from the germline V gene. V dropped 6 bases and J dropped 8; count of bases not matched to a gene: 5. CDR3 length equals 11 residues.

The CDR3 loop reads CASSSWGLNTGELFF. CDR3 DNA: TGTGCCAGCAGTTCTTGGGGGCTTAACACCGGGGAGCTGTTTTTT. V and J are TRBV12-3 or TRBV12-4 and TRBJ2-2; D may be TRBD1 (6 bases). V was cut by 4 bases and J by 2 bases, with 11 bases left in between. The CDR3 has 15 amino acids.

This clonotype appeared many times. The V call is TRBV6-5, the J call TRBJ2-4; 13 bases match TRBD2. Germline V gene lookup returns CDR1 MNHEY and CDR2 SVGAGI. The CDR3 totals 17 residues. J lost 3 bases, V lost 4 bases, and 6 bases had no gene match. Here the CDR3 reads CASSSRLAGGIKNIQYF. CDR3 DNA: TGTGCCAGCAGTTCTCGACTAGCGGGAGGAATCAAAAACATTCAGTACTTC.

This clonotype was recorded at least ten times. The chain employs TRBV7-9 and TRBJ1-2, with unresolved D. From germline, CDR1 is SEHNR and CDR2 FQNEAQ (reference sequence). V was shortened by 2 bases and J by 2 bases, with 18 bases between the two germline ends. The CDR3 consists of 17 residues. CDR3 amino acids: CASSLRGGLHPNYGYTF. In DNA form, the CDR3 reads TGTGCCAGCAGCTTACGAGGAGGCCTGCATCCAAACTATGGCTACACCTTC. Full variable domain (outside the CDR3, taken from reference TRBV7-9 and TRBJ1-2): DTGVSQNPRHKITKRGQNVTFRCDPISEHNRLYWYRQTLGQGPEFLTYFQNEAQLEKSRLLSDRFSAERPKGSFSTLEIQRTEQGDSAMYLCASSLRGGLHPNYGYTFGSGTRLTVV.

This clonotype was picked up many times. J is TRBJ2-3 and V is TRBV7-2; possibly TRBD1 for D (6 bases). This CDR3 spans 14 amino acids. Germline CDR1 is SGHTA and CDR2 is FQGNSA. Trimming removed 5 bases at V and 2 bases at J, with 11 bases between. The CDR3: CASSPGQPTDTQYF. CDR3 sequence (DNA): TGTGCCAGCAGCCCAGGACAGCCCACAGATACGCAGTATTTT.

The sample holds a few counts of this clonotype. The J gene is TRBJ2-3, the V gene TRBV30; 10 bases map to TRBD1. This CDR3 region has 17 residues. With V trimmed by 4 bases and J by 5 bases, 15 bases remained unmatched. From germline, CDR1 is GTSNPN and CDR2 SVGIG (reference sequence). The CDR3: CAWTFRLGQGWIDTQYF. The CDR3 bases are TGTGCCTGGACCTTTCGGCTGGGACAGGGGTGGATAGATACGCAGTATTTT.

The chain couples TRBV29-1 to TRBJ2-7; D call uncertain. CDR3 length: 13 residues. Germline V lookup: CDR1 SQVTM, CDR2 ANQGSEA. The V end lost 3 bases, the J end lost 2 bases, and 11 bases lay between the germline ends. The CDR3, as DNA: TGCAGCGTTGAGGCTACCTCGGCCTACGAGCAGTACTTC. It specifies CSVEATSAYEQYF.

This clonotype has only a few counts. The chain combines TRBV6-5 with TRBJ2-1; D is unclear. V was pared by 2 bases and J by 6 bases, with 8 bases between. This CDR3 contains 13 residues. In germline, CDR1 is MNHEY, CDR2 SVGAGI. The CDR3 is CASSYQATNEQFF. Here the CDR3 DNA reads TGTGCCAGCAGTTACCAAGCCACCAATGAGCAGTTCTTC.